This T cell receptor (beta chain) was profiled in a study of STAT5B mutations in CD4+ large granular lymphocyte leukemia. Turning to the study itself: The CDR3 'QG' motif was associated with a particular HLA allele among healthy donors.

Regarding this clone: The target antigen is unknown.

Only in-frame clones appear in the TCRdb table, and some are missing; sequencing was by immunoSEQ multiplex PCR. Altogether about 24,000 clones are present, approximately 79% being singletons, with the ten largest covering nearly 0.65%. Study-wide findings and caveats: Compared with healthy controls (2/35), patient top clones favored TRBV06 (8/27). CD4-sorted patient repertoires seemed more clonal than healthy CD4+ repertoires.

V was pared by 5 bases and J by 8 bases, with 8 bases of the junction left unmatched. The V gene's germline CDR1 is LNHDA and CDR2 SQIVND (reference sequence). The CDR3 is 13 residues long. Sequenced material: CD4+ T cells from blood buffy coats. The receptor was derived from a human donor in good health. The J gene is TRBJ1-2, the V gene TRBV19, with 7 bases aligning to TRBD1. The CDR3 protein is CASSPQTGTGYTF. The CDR3, as DNA: TGTGCCAGTAGTCCCCAGACAGGGACGGGCTACACCTTC.